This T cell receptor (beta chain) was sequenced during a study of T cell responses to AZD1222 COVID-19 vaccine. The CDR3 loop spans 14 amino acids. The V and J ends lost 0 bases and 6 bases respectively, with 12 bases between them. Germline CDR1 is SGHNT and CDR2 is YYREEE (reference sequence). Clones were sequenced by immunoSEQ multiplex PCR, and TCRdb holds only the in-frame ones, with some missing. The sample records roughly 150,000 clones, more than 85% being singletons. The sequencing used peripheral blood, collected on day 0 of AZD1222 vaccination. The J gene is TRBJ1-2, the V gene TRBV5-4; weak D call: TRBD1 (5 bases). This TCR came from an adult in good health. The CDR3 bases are TGTGCCAGCAGCTTGGTGGGGACCGCCAATGGCTACACCTTC. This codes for CASSLVGTANGYTF.